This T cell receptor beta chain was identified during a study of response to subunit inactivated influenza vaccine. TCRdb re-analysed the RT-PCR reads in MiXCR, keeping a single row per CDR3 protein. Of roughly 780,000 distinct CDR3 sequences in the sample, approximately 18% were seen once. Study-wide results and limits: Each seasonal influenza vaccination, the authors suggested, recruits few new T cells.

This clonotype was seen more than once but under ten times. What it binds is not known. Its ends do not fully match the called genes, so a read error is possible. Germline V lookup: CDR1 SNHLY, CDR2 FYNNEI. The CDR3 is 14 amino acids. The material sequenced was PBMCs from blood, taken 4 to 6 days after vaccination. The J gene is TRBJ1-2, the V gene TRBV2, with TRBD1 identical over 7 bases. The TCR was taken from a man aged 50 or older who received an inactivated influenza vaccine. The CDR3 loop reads CARSGQELNYGYTF. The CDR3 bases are TGTGCCAGGAGTGGACAGGAACTTAACTATGGCTACACCTTC.